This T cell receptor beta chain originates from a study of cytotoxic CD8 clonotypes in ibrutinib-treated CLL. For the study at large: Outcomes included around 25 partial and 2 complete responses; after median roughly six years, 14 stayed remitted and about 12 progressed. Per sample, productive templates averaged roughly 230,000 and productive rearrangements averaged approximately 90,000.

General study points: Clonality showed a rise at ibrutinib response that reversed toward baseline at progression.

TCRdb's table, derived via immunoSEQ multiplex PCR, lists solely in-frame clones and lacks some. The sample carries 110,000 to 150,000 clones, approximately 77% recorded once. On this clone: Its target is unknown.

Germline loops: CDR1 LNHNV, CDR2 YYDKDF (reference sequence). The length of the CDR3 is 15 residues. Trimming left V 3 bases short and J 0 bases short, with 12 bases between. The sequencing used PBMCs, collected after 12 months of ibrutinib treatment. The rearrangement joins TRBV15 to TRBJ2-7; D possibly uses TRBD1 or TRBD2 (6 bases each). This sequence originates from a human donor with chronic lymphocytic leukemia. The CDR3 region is CATSREGGTSYEQYF. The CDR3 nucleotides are TGTGCCACCAGCAGGGAGGGGGGTACCTCCTACGAGCAGTACTTC.